Below are 19 T cell receptor beta chains sequenced from a single sample in a study of shared T cell receptors in the human thymus. Generated by immunoSEQ multiplex PCR, the TCRdb table keeps only in-frame clones and is missing some. This sample carries approximately 760,000 clones, 80% to 90% of them seen once, and the ten largest clones take about 0.0098%. The same specimen was also included in a second study, on human thymus T cells.

The specimen sequenced was thymocytes. The receptors derive from a girl less than two years old with a congenital heart defect.

The chain recombines TRBV15 with TRBJ1-3, with D possibly matching TRBD1 (6 bases). The CDR3 covers 15 residues. Trimming cost V 5 bases and J 0 bases, with 11 bases left between them. Germline CDR1 LNHNV, CDR2 YYDKDF (reference sequence). DNA of the CDR3: TGTGCCACCAGCGTCTTGGACAGCTCTGGAAACACCATATATTTT. It is translated as CATSVLDSSGNTIYF.

V and J are TRBV18 and TRBJ2-5, with TRBD2 matching over 8 bases. Unmatched junction bases numbered 7, after V lost 6 bases and J lost 7 bases. The CDR3 is 13 residues long. From germline, CDR1 is KGHSH and CDR2 LQKENI. CDR3 sequence: CASSLRLARTQYF. CDR3 coding DNA: TGTGCCAGCTCCCTCCGACTAGCGAGGACCCAGTACTTC.

This chain links TRBV14 with TRBJ2-7; TRBD2 aligns across 11 bases. There are 15 residues in the CDR3. After removal of 4 bases from V and 4 bases from J, the junction contained 6 bases not matched to a gene. Germline CDR1 and CDR2: SGHDN and FVKESK. For the CDR3, the DNA is TGTGCCAGCAGCCGCATAGCGGGGGGGCGGTACGAGCAGTACTTC. Amino acids: CASSRIAGGRYEQYF.

This clone was seen a few times. The genes are TRBV28 and TRBJ1-5; 8 nucleotides align to TRBD1. CDR1 and CDR2 from the germline V gene are MDHEN and SYDVKM. V was clipped by 3 bases and J by 1 base; unmatched bases: 8. The CDR3 covers 17 residues. CDR3 residues: CASSFREQGVSNQPQHF. The CDR3 DNA is TGTGCCAGCAGTTTTCGAGAACAGGGGGTGAGCAATCAGCCCCAGCATTTT.

This chain uses TRBV5-1 with TRBJ2-7, with TRBD1 as a possible D gene (5 bases). The V gene lost 0 bases and the J gene lost 3 bases, with 16 bases spanning the gap. CDR3 length: 16 amino acids. Germline V gene sequence: CDR1 SGHRS, CDR2 YFSETQ. The CDR3 reads CASSLVDSPQGYEQYF. For the CDR3, the DNA is TGCGCCAGCAGCTTGGTCGACAGCCCGCAAGGCTACGAGCAGTACTTC.

V gene TRBV6-5 combines with J gene TRBJ2-1; unclear D gene. The ends were cut back, 3 bases at V and 3 bases at J, with 15 bases in the middle. The V gene's germline CDR1 is MNHEY and CDR2 SVGAGI. This CDR3 comprises 16 residues. As DNA, the CDR3 is TGTGCCAGCAGTTATCTCCCTAGACCCCTCTACAATGAGCAGTTCTTC. Amino acids: CASSYLPRPLYNEQFF.

V and J are TRBV5-6 and TRBJ1-4; possible D gene TRBD1, 6 bases. The V end lost 4 bases, the J end lost 0 bases, and 16 bases lay between the germline ends. Germline loops: CDR1 SGHDT, CDR2 YYEEEE. The length of the CDR3 is 17 residues. CDR3 sequence: CASSPRPTGSTNEKLFF. The CDR3 DNA follows: TGTGCCAGCAGCCCAAGGCCTACAGGGTCAACTAATGAAAAACTGTTTTTT.

The chain combines TRBV5-4 with TRBJ1-2, with D possibly TRBD1 on 6 matching bases. V was clipped by 4 bases and J by 6 bases, with 22 bases between them. Germline V gene data show CDR1 as SGHNT and CDR2 as YYREEE (reference sequence). The CDR3 is made up of 16 amino acids. CDR3 in amino acids: CASSRIGGGRDHGYTF. The DNA of the CDR3 is TGTGCCAGCAGCCGAATCGGGGGGGGCAGGGACCATGGCTACACCTTC. Combining the CDR3 with reference TRBV5-4 and TRBJ1-2 gives the whole variable domain ETGVTQSPTHLIKTRGQQVTLRCSSQSGHNTVSWYQQALGQGPQFIFQYYREEENGRGNFPPRFSGLQFPNYSSELNVNALELDDSALYLCASSRIGGGRDHGYTFGSGTRLTVV.

The chain couples TRBV7-9 to TRBJ1-1; no firm D call. V was trimmed by 5 bases and J by 1 base, leaving 8 bases between them. The V gene's germline CDR1 is SEHNR and CDR2 FQNEAQ (reference sequence). There are 13 residues in the CDR3. The CDR3 DNA follows: TGTGCCAGCAGCCCTAGTCAGAACACTGAAGCTTTCTTT. Its protein is CASSPSQNTEAFF.

This clone was detected only once. The rearrangement links TRBV6-5 to TRBJ2-7, with 11 positions matching TRBD2. Germline trimming cut 0 bases from V and 2 bases from J; bases unmatched to any gene: 3. Germline V gene lookup returns CDR1 MNHEY and CDR2 SVGAGI. CDR3 length: 16 residues. This CDR3 reads CASSYSGLAGTYEQYF. CDR3 in DNA: TGTGCCAGCAGTTACTCAGGACTAGCGGGTACCTACGAGCAGTACTTC.

The chain couples TRBV5-1 to TRBJ1-2; 8 nucleotides agree with TRBD1. The CDR3 totals 19 residues. Trimming removed 0 bases from V and 0 bases from J; junction bases left unmatched: 13. CDR1 and CDR2 from the germline V gene are SGHRS and YFSETQ. The CDR3 is CASSLGTGQGPAANYGYTF. The CDR3, as DNA: TGCGCCAGCAGCTTGGGCACAGGACAGGGCCCAGCAGCTAACTATGGCTACACCTTC.

The chain links TRBV28 to TRBJ2-5, with a tentative D call TRBD2 (6 bases). There are 13 residues in the CDR3. V was clipped by 10 bases and J by 2 bases, with 14 bases between them. The germline V gene encodes CDR1 MDHEN and CDR2 SYDVKM. The CDR3 nucleotides are TGTGCCACTACCGCCCTAGCGCAAGAGACCCAGTACTTC. Translating it yields CATTALAQETQYF.

CDR3 amino acids: CASSLSRDRGLRGNEQFF. Written as DNA, the CDR3 is TGCGCCAGCAGCTTGTCCCGGGACAGGGGGCTTAGGGGTAATGAGCAGTTCTTC. The V and J genes are TRBV5-1 and TRBJ2-1; the match to TRBD1 covers 12 bases. The J segment lost 7 bases and the V segment lost 1 base, leaving 12 bases of the junction unmatched. The germline V gene has CDR1 SGHRS and CDR2 YFSETQ. The CDR3 is 18 amino acids.

The CDR3 here is CTTETGDDNEQFF. The CDR3 DNA is TGTACCACCGAGACAGGGGATGACAATGAGCAGTTCTTC. The V gene is TRBV6-1, the J gene TRBJ2-1; 8 bases agree with TRBD1. Germline V gene lookup returns CDR1 MNHNS and CDR2 SASEGT. The CDR3 sequence is 13 residues long.

This clone is a singleton in its sample. This rearrangement joins TRBV7-2 to TRBJ1-5, with D possibly matching TRBD1 (5 bases). The CDR3 length is 16 residues. Germline V gene data show CDR1 as SGHTA and CDR2 as FQGNSA. V lost 5 bases and J 4 bases, leaving 18 bases between the germline ends. The CDR3 coding sequence is TGTGCCAGCAGCCCTGACGGCAGGGCCCCGAATCAGCCCCAGCATTTT. As protein: CASSPDGRAPNQPQHF. Together with reference TRBV7-2 and TRBJ1-5, the CDR3 gives the full variable domain: GAGVSQSPSNKVTEKGKDVELRCDPISGHTALYWYRQSLGQGLEFLIYFQGNSAPDKSGLPSDRFSAERTGGSVSTLTIQRTQQEDSAVYLCASSPDGRAPNQPQHFGDGTRLSIL.

The chain combines TRBV9 with TRBJ2-1; TRBD2 might be the D (5 bases). Germline-derived CDR1 and CDR2 are SGDLS and YYNGEE. The CDR3 loop spans 12 amino acids. V was pared by 2 bases and J by 7 bases, with 7 bases between. In nucleotides, the CDR3 is TGTGCCAGCAGCGTGACGGGAAATGAGCAGTTCTTC. Residues: CASSVTGNEQFF.

The CDR3 sequence is CASSQEGGPYEQYF. CDR3 DNA: TGCGCCAGCAGCCAAGAGGGGGGGCCCTACGAGCAGTACTTC. The chain links TRBV4-1 to TRBJ2-7, with D tentatively TRBD2 (7 bases). Trimming left V 0 bases short and J 2 bases short, with 8 bases between. The germline V gene has CDR1 MGHRA and CDR2 YSYEKL. This CDR3 comprises 14 residues.

The rearrangement uses TRBV15 and TRBJ1-6; the D is unclear. Germline CDR1 is LNHNV and CDR2 is YYDKDF (reference sequence). The CDR3 runs 19 residues. V dropped 1 base and J dropped 7 bases, with 23 bases sitting between them. The CDR3 region has the DNA TGTGCCACCAGCAGAGTGGTGATCGTTGCGGGAAAGGTCAATTCACCCCTCCACTTT. Amino acid sequence: CATSRVVIVAGKVNSPLHF. Supplemented by reference TRBV15 and TRBJ1-6, the full variable domain reads DAMVIQNPRYQVTQFGKPVTLSCSQTLNHNVMYWYQQKSSQAPKLLFHYYDKDFNNEADTPDNFQSRRPNTSFCFLDIRSPGLGDTAMYLCATSRVVIVAGKVNSPLHFGNGTRLTVT.

The chain recombines TRBV5-4 with TRBJ1-6, with 8 bases identical to TRBD1. This CDR3 is built from 15 residues. Trimming cost V 3 bases and J 6 bases; bases outside gene matches: 5. Germline loops: CDR1 SGHNT, CDR2 YYREEE (reference sequence). The CDR3 region is CASSSDRVPNSPLHF. The CDR3 DNA reads TGTGCCAGCAGCTCGGACAGGGTCCCTAATTCACCCCTCCACTTT.